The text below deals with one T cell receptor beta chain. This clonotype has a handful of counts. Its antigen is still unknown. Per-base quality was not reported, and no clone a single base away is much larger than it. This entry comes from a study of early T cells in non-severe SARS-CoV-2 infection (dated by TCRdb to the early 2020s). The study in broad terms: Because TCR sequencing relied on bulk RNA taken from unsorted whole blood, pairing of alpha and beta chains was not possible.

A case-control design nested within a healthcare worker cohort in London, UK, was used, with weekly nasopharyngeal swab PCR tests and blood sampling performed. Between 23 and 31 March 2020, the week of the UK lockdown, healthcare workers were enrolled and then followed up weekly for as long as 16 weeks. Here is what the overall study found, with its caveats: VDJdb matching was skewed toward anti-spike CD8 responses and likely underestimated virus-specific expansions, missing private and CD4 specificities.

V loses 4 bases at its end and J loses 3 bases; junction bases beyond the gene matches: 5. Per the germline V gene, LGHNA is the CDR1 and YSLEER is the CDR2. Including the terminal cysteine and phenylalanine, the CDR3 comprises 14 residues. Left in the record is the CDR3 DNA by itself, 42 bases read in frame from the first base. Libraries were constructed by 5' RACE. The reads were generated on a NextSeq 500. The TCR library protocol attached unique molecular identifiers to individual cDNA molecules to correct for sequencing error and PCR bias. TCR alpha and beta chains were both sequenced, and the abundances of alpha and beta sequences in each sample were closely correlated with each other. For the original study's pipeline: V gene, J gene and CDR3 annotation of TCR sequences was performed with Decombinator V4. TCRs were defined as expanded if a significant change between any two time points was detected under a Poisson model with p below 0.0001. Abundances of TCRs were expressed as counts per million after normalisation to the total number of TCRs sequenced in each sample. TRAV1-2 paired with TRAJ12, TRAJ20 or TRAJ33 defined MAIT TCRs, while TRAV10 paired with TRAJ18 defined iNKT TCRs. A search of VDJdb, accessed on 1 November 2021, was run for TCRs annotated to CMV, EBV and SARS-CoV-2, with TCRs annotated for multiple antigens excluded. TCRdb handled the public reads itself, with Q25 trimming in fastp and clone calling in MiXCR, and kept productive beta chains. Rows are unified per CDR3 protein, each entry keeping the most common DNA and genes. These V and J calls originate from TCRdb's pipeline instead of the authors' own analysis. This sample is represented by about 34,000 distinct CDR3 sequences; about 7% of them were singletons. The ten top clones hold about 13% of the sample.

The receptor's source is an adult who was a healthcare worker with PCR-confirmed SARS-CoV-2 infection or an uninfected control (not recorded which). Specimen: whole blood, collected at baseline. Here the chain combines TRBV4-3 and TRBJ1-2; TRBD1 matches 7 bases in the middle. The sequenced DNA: TGCGCCAGCAGCCCGACAGGGTCCTACTATGGCTACACCTTC. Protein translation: CASSPTGSYYGYTF.